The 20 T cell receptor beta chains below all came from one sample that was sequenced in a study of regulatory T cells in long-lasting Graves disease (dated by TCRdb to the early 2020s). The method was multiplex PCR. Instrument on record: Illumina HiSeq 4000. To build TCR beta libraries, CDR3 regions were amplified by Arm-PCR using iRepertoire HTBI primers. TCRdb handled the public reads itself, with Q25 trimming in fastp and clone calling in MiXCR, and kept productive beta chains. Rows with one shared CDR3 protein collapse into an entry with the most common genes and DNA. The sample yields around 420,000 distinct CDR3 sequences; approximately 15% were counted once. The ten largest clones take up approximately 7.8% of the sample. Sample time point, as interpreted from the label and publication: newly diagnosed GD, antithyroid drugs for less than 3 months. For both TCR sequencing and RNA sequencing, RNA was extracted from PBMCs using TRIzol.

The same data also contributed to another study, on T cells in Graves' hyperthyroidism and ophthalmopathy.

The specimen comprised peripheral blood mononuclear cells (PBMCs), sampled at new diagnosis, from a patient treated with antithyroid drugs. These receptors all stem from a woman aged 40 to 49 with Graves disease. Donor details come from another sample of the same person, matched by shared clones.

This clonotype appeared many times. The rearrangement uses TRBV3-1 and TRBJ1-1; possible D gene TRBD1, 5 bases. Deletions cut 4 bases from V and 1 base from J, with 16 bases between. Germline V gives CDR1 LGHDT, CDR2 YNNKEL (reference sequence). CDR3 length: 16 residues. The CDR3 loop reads CASSPQGAPPNTEAFF. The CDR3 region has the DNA TGTGCCAGCAGCCCCCAGGGAGCCCCACCGAACACTGAAGCTTTCTTT. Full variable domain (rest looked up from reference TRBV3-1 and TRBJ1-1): DTAVSQTPKYLVTQMGNDKSIKCEQNLGHDTMYWYKQDSKKFLKIMFSYNNKELIINETVPNRFSPKSPDKAHLNLHINSLELGDSAVYFCASSPQGAPPNTEAFFGQGTRLTVV.

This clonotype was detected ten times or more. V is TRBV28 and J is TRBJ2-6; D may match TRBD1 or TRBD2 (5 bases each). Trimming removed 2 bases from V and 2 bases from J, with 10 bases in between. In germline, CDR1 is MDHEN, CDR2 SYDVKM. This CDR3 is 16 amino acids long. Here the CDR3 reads CASSLQRGAGANVLTF. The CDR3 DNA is TGTGCCAGCAGTTTACAGAGGGGAGCTGGGGCCAACGTCCTGACTTTC.

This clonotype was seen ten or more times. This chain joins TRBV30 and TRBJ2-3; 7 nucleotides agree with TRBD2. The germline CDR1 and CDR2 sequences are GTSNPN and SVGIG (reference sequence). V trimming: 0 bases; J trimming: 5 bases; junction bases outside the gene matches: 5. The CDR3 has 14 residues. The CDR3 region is CAWSVGLAEDTQYF. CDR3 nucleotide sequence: TGTGCCTGGAGTGTTGGGCTAGCGGAAGATACGCAGTATTTT.

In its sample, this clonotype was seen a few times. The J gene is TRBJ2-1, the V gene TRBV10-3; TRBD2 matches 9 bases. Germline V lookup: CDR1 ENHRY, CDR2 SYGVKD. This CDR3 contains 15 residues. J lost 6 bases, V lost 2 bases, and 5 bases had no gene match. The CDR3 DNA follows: TGTGCCATCAGTGAGGGGGCGGGAGGGATCAATGAGCAGTTCTTC. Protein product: CAISEGAGGINEQFF.

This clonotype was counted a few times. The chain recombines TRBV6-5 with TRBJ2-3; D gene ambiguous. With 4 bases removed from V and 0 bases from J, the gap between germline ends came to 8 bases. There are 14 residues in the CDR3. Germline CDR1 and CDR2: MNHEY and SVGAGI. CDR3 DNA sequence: TGTGCCAGCAGTTGGGATACCAGCACAGATACGCAGTATTTT. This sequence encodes CASSWDTSTDTQYF.

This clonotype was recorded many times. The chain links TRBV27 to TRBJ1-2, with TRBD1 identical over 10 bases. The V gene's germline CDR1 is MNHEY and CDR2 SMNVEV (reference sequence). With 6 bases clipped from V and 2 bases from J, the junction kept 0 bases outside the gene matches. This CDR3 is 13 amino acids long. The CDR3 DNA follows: TGTGCCAGCAGGGGACAGGGGAACTATGGCTACACCTTC. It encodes CASRGQGNYGYTF.

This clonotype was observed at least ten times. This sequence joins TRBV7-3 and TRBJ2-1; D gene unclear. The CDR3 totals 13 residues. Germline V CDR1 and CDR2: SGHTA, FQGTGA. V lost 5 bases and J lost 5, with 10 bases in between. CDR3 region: CASSLDLNNEQFF. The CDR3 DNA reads TGTGCCAGCAGCCTAGACTTAAACAATGAGCAGTTCTTC.

The CDR3 loop reads CASSPPSGSRETDTQYF. As DNA, the CDR3 is TGTGCCAGCAGCCCACCTAGCGGGAGTCGAGAGACAGATACGCAGTATTTT. The rearrangement links TRBV6-1 to TRBJ2-3; 10 bases are a match to TRBD2. The V segment lost 6 bases and the J segment 3 bases; nucleotides outside the gene matches: 12. From germline, CDR1 is MNHNS and CDR2 SASEGT. The CDR3 loop spans 17 amino acids.

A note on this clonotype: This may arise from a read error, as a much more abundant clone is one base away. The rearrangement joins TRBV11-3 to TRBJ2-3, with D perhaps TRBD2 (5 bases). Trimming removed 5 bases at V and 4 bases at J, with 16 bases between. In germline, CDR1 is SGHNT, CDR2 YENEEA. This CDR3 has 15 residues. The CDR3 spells CASSPRGAASDTQYF. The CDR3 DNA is TGTGCCAGCAGCCCTCGGGGAGCAGCCTCAGATACGCAGTATTTT.

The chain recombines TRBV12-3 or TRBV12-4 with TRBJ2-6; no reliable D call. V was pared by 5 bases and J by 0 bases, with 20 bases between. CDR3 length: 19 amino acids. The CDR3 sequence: CASSLRGGQPVSGANVLTF. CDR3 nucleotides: TGTGCCAGCAGTCTTCGTGGTGGCCAGCCCGTCTCTGGGGCCAACGTCCTGACTTTC.

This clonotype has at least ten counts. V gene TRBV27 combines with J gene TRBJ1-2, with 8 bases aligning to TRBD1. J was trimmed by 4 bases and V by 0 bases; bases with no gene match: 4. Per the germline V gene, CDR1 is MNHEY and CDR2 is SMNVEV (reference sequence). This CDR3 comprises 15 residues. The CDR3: CASSLSRGLIYGYTF. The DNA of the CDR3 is TGTGCCAGCAGTTTATCCAGGGGGCTTATCTATGGCTACACCTTC.

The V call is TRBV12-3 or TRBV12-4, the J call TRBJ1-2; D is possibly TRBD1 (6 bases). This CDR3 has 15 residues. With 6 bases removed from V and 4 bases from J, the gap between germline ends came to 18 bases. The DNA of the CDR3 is TGTGCCAGCAGCTACGACCTGGACAGCTTCTATGGCTACACCTTC. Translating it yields CASSYDLDSFYGYTF.

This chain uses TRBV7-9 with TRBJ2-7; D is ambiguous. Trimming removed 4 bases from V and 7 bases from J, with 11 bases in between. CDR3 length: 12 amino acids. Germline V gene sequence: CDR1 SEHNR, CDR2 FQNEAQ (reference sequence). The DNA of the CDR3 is TGTGCCAGCAGCTCCGATGTATGGGAGCAGTACTTC. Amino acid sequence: CASSSDVWEQYF.

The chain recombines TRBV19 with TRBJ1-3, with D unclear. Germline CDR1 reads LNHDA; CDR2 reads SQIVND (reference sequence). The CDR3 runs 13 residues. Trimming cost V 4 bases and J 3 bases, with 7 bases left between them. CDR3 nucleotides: TGTGCCAGTAGTACCGAGGATGGAAACACCATATATTTT. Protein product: CASSTEDGNTIYF.

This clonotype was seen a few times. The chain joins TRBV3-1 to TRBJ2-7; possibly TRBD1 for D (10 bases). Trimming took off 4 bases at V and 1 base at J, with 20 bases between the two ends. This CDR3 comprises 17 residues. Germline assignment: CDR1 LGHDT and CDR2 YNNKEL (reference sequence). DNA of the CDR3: TGTGCCAGCAGCCCCCTAGCGGGACAGGGGTCATCCTACGAGCAGTACTTC. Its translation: CASSPLAGQGSSYEQYF.

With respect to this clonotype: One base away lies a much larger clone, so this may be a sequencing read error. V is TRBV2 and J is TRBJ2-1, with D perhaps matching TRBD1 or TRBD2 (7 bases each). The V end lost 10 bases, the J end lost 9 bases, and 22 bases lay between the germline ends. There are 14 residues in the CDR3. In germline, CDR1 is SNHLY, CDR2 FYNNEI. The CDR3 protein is CATNRGGSFSEQFF. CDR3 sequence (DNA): TGTGCCACTAACAGGGGCGGGAGCTTCAGTGAGCAGTTCTTC.

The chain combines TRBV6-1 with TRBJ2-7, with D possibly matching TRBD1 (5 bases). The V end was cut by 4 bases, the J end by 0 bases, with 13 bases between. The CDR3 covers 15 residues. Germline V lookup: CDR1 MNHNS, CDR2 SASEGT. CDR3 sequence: CASSAGNWVSYEQYF. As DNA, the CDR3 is TGTGCCAGCAGTGCAGGGAACTGGGTCTCCTACGAGCAGTACTTC.

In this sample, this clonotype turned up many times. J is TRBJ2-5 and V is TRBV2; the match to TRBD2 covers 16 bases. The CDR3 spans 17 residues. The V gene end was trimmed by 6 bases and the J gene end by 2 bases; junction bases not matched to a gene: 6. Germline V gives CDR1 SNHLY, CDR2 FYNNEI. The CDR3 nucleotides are TGTGCCAGCAGAACCGGGACTAGCGGGAGGGTTCAAGAGACCCAGTACTTC. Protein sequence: CASRTGTSGRVQETQYF.

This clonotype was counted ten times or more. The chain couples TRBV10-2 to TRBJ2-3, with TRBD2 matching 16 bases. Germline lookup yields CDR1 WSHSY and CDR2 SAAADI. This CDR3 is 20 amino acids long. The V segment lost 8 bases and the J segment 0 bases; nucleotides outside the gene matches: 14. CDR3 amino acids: CASLTSPGLAGGRSTDTQYF. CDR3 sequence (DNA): TGCGCCAGCCTCACGTCGCCGGGACTAGCGGGAGGGAGGAGCACAGATACGCAGTATTTT.

This chain's CDR3 is CASRTSSPRADSYEQYF. As DNA, the CDR3 is TGTGCCAGCCGTACCAGCTCCCCTAGGGCCGACTCCTACGAGCAGTACTTC. The chain links TRBV27 to TRBJ2-7, with unresolved D. Between the trimmed V and J ends, which lost 8 bases and 0 bases, there was a span of 23 bases. Germline V gene data show CDR1 as MNHEY and CDR2 as SMNVEV (reference sequence). The length of the CDR3 is 17 residues.